The rows below give T cell receptor beta chains drawn from one sample of a study of T cell changes during pregnancy in multiple sclerosis. Clones were read by immunoSEQ multiplex PCR, and TCRdb kept only the in-frame ones, dropping some. The sample has about 76,000 clones, 92% seen once. The sample was peripheral blood, taken in the first trimester of pregnancy. The source is a female donor in good health, enrolled as a control in a pregnancy study. Both conserved end residues are part of each CDR3. Each record gives: V gene, J gene, CDR3 protein.

v_gene: TRBV28
j_gene: TRBJ2-7
CDR3aa: CASSLGLDRVLYEQYF

v_gene: TRBV5-1
j_gene: TRBJ2-1
CDR3aa: CASSQETGLAVDEQFF

v_gene: TRBV9
j_gene: TRBJ2-2
CDR3aa: CASKDGLFGELFF

v_gene: TRBV28
j_gene: TRBJ2-5
CDR3aa: CASSFGAGLSRGETQYF

v_gene: TRBV2
j_gene: TRBJ2-2
CDR3aa: CATIRVTGELFF

v_gene: TRBV6-4
j_gene: TRBJ2-1
CDR3aa: CASSEGAVAGNNEQFF

v_gene: TRBV21-1
j_gene: TRBJ2-1
CDR3aa: CASSKGDRAGLNPSLDEQFF

v_gene: TRBV11-3
j_gene: TRBJ2-2
CDR3aa: CASSLGQGDTGELFF

v_gene: TRBV4-2
j_gene: TRBJ2-5
CDR3aa: CASSGAVQETQYF

v_gene: TRBV11-2
j_gene: TRBJ2-5
CDR3aa: CASSSELDRAETQYF

v_gene: TRBV19
j_gene: TRBJ2-1
CDR3aa: CASSTWTGPSYNEQFF

v_gene: TRBV27
j_gene: TRBJ2-1
CDR3aa: CASSLHRASGTYNEQFF

v_gene: TRBV19
j_gene: TRBJ2-6
CDR3aa: CASSETGAGANVLTF

v_gene: TRBV29-1
j_gene: TRBJ1-2
CDR3aa: CSVQGGGAGEYYGYTF

v_gene: TRBV19
j_gene: TRBJ1-1
CDR3aa: CASNRGGTENTEAFF

v_gene: TRBV5-1
j_gene: TRBJ2-1
CDR3aa: CASSLAFVVASAAYNEQFF

v_gene: TRBV14
j_gene: TRBJ1-5
CDR3aa: CASSQEHRGQPQHF

v_gene: TRBV7-2
j_gene: TRBJ2-7
CDR3aa: CASSFAPPVREAYEQYF

v_gene: TRBV5-6
j_gene: TRBJ1-1
CDR3aa: CASAYDWSSEAFF

v_gene: TRBV29-1
j_gene: TRBJ1-1
CDR3aa: CSVRQGNTEAFF

v_gene: TRBV15
j_gene: TRBJ2-3
CDR3aa: CATSRESGRATDTQYF

v_gene: TRBV28
j_gene: TRBJ2-5
CDR3aa: CASSIGQGGQETQYF

v_gene: TRBV29-1
j_gene: TRBJ2-3
CDR3aa: CSALAGLTDTQYF

v_gene: TRBV28
j_gene: TRBJ1-4
CDR3aa: CASSSGTADEKLFF

v_gene: TRBV6-1
j_gene: TRBJ1-1
CDR3aa: CASKIRTVNTEAFF

v_gene: TRBV30
j_gene: TRBJ1-4
CDR3aa: CAWNQGTEKLFF

v_gene: TRBV5-1
j_gene: TRBJ1-1
CDR3aa: CASSGQGGTEAFF

v_gene: TRBV28
j_gene: TRBJ2-7
CDR3aa: CASSLLAGGSYEQYF

v_gene: TRBV27
j_gene: TRBJ2-3
CDR3aa: CASSFVDRTDTQYF

v_gene: TRBV5-8
j_gene: TRBJ1-5
CDR3aa: CASSSPWDRVFQPQHF

v_gene: TRBV9
j_gene: TRBJ2-3
CDR3aa: CASSLRGLGTTDTQYF

v_gene: TRBV11-2
j_gene: TRBJ1-1
CDR3aa: CASSLYTEAFF

v_gene: TRBV6-5
j_gene: TRBJ2-1
CDR3aa: CASSDLNNEQFF

v_gene: TRBV9
j_gene: TRBJ2-7
CDR3aa: CASSVENGNPYEQYF

v_gene: TRBV27
j_gene: TRBJ2-7
CDR3aa: CASSDSTFYEQYF

v_gene: TRBV6-5
j_gene: TRBJ2-7
CDR3aa: CASSYGGTGYEQYF

v_gene: TRBV7-2
j_gene: TRBJ1-1
CDR3aa: CASSPTLENEAFF

v_gene: TRBV7-9
j_gene: TRBJ2-5
CDR3aa: CASSSSGQETQYF

v_gene: TRBV27
j_gene: TRBJ1-2
CDR3aa: CASSSVTDIYNYGYTF

v_gene: TRBV7-2
j_gene: TRBJ2-7
CDR3aa: CASSLGGLAGGHRTYEQYF

v_gene: TRBV7-2
j_gene: TRBJ2-7
CDR3aa: CASSFISVAPYEQYF

v_gene: TRBV18
j_gene: TRBJ2-3
CDR3aa: CASSPTNILGDTQYF

v_gene: TRBV7-2
j_gene: TRBJ2-7
CDR3aa: CASSFGSYEQYF

v_gene: TRBV5-1
j_gene: TRBJ2-7
CDR3aa: CASSLAPGAGEQYF

v_gene: TRBV4-1
j_gene: TRBJ2-1
CDR3aa: CASSRARELTYNEQFF

v_gene: TRBV11-2
j_gene: TRBJ2-3
CDR3aa: CASSLTGQSTDTQYF

v_gene: TRBV5-4
j_gene: TRBJ2-2
CDR3aa: CASSLGLAAINTGELFF

v_gene: TRBV19
j_gene: TRBJ1-2
CDR3aa: CASTDRADGYTF

v_gene: TRBV6-5
j_gene: TRBJ2-7
CDR3aa: CASSSDWAAGEQYF